A single sample is the source of the 24 T cell receptor beta chains below, sequenced in a study of blood T cell repertoires in COVID-19. Only in-frame clones appear in the TCRdb table, and some are missing; sequencing was by immunoSEQ multiplex PCR. The sample records around 150,000 clones, around 87% being singletons. Material for sequencing was peripheral blood. The receptors stem from a woman aged 60-75 years with active COVID-19.

The chain joins TRBV25-1 to TRBJ2-3; the match to TRBD2 covers 8 bases. There are 12 residues in the CDR3. Germline V lookup: CDR1 MGHDK, CDR2 SYGVNS. V was pared by 6 bases and J by 6 bases, with 2 bases of the junction left unmatched. The CDR3 spells CASSLAGDTQYF. In nucleotides, the CDR3 is TGTGCCAGCAGCCTAGCGGGTGATACGCAGTATTTT.

The rearrangement joins TRBV12-3 or TRBV12-4 to TRBJ1-1; D ambiguous. The CDR3 spans 12 residues. Trimming took 6 bases from V and 5 from J, leaving 10 bases between them. The DNA of the CDR3 is TGTGCCAGCAGGCGGGCTGGGACTGAAGCTTTCTTT. This codes for CASRRAGTEAFF.

The chain combines TRBV3-1 (or the pseudogene TRBV3-2) with TRBJ1-2, with 7 nucleotides matching TRBD1. V shed 4 bases, J shed 2 bases, and the junction held 10 bases outside the gene matches. Germline CDR1 is LGHDT and CDR2 is YNNKEL (reference sequence). CDR3 length: 16 amino acids. The CDR3 loop reads CASSLRIRGRNYGYTF. The CDR3 DNA is TGTGCCAGCAGCCTAAGGATCAGGGGGAGAAACTATGGCTACACCTTC.

The V gene is TRBV5-8, the J gene TRBJ1-1; tentatively, D is TRBD1 (5 bases). Trimming took off 0 bases at V and 3 bases at J, with 12 bases between the two ends. Germline V gene lookup returns CDR1 SGHTS and CDR2 YDEGEE. The CDR3 extends over 15 amino acids. In nucleotides, the CDR3 is TGTGCCAGCAGCTTGGGGACACCTGGGGACACTGAAGCTTTCTTT. Residues: CASSLGTPGDTEAFF.

To note about this clone: Other DNA sequences within the sample encode an identical CDR3. CDR3 sequence (DNA): TGTGCCAGCAGCTCCACAGGATTTCAAGAGACCCAGTACTTC. Amino acids: CASSSTGFQETQYF. This chain uses TRBV7-2 with TRBJ2-5, with a possible D match to TRBD1 (5 bases). Deletions cut 4 bases from V and 2 bases from J, with 11 bases between. Germline CDR1 and CDR2: SGHTA and FQGNSA. The CDR3 runs to 14 residues.

CDR3 sequence: CASSFTAIQGGGNIQYF. CDR3 sequence (DNA): TGTGCCAGCAGCTTTACAGCGATCCAGGGGGGCGGGAACATTCAGTACTTC. The chain recombines TRBV7-2 with TRBJ2-4; D possibly corresponds to TRBD1 (7 bases). This CDR3 has 17 residues. Trimming removed 3 bases from V and 7 bases from J, with 22 bases in between. The germline V gene encodes CDR1 SGHTA and CDR2 FQGNSA. The full variable domain, completed using reference TRBV7-2 and TRBJ2-4, is GAGVSQSPSNKVTEKGKDVELRCDPISGHTALYWYRQSLGQGLEFLIYFQGNSAPDKSGLPSDRFSAERTGGSVSTLTIQRTQQEDSAVYLCASSFTAIQGGGNIQYFGAGTRLSVL.

V usage is TRBV5-1 and J usage is TRBJ2-7; TRBD2 is a possible D gene (6 bases). Per germline, CDR1 SGHRS and CDR2 YFSETQ. The V and J ends lost 0 bases and 0 bases respectively, with 10 bases between them. The CDR3 loop spans 15 amino acids. The CDR3 coding sequence is TGCGCCAGCAGCTTGGCTCTAGCGCGCTCCTACGAGCAGTACTTC. Encoded protein: CASSLALARSYEQYF. Full variable domain (remainder filled in from reference TRBV5-1 and TRBJ2-7): KAGVTQTPRYLIKTRGQQVTLSCSPISGHRSVSWYQQTPGQGLQFLFEYFSETQRNKGNFPGRFSGRQFSNSRSEMNVSTLELGDSALYLCASSLALARSYEQYFGPGTRLTVT.

The V gene is TRBV2, the J gene TRBJ2-3, with a tentative D call TRBD2 (5 bases). V dropped 1 base and J dropped 3 bases, with 17 bases sitting between them. Germline V lookup: CDR1 SNHLY, CDR2 FYNNEI. There are 17 residues in the CDR3. The CDR3 DNA sequence: TGTGCCAGCAGTGAAGGGTCGTGGGAGAAACGAACAGATACGCAGTATTTT. This sequence encodes CASSEGSWEKRTDTQYF.

The CDR3 DNA reads as TGTGCCAGCAGTCCACCGGGACAGGGGACCTACGAGCAGTACTTC. Translated: CASSPPGQGTYEQYF. The chain employs TRBV28 and TRBJ2-7, with TRBD1 identical over 10 bases. The CDR3 extends over 15 amino acids. Germline V gives CDR1 MDHEN, CDR2 SYDVKM. Losses at the gene ends were 5 bases for V and 2 bases for J; bases not matched to a gene: 6. Filled out from reference TRBV28 and TRBJ2-7, the complete variable domain reads DVKVTQSSRYLVKRTGEKVFLECVQDMDHENMFWYRQDPGLGLRLIYFSYDVKMKEKGDIPEGYSVSREKKERFSLILESASTNQTSMYLCASSPPGQGTYEQYFGPGTRLTVT.

This chain uses TRBV19 with TRBJ2-7, with 9 nucleotides matching TRBD2. The J segment lost 0 bases and the V segment lost 5 bases, leaving 8 bases of the junction unmatched. Germline V gene lookup returns CDR1 LNHDA and CDR2 SQIVND (reference sequence). This CDR3 has 16 residues. The CDR3 is CASSPGLAKSSYEQYF. CDR3 bases: TGTGCCAGTAGTCCCGGACTAGCGAAAAGCTCCTACGAGCAGTACTTC.

The chain employs TRBV11-1 and TRBJ2-7; 15 positions agree with TRBD2. Germline V gives CDR1 SGHAT, CDR2 FQDESV (reference sequence). V lost 5 bases to trimming and J lost 7 bases; unmatched junction nucleotides: 9. This CDR3 comprises 16 residues. The CDR3 DNA reads TGTGCCAGCAGCCGGGGACTAGCGGGAGGCCGTGGGGAGCAGTACTTC. It yields the protein CASSRGLAGGRGEQYF. Full variable domain (rest looked up from reference TRBV11-1 and TRBJ2-7): EAEVAQSPRYKITEKSQAVAFWCDPISGHATLYWYRQILGQGPELLVQFQDESVVDDSQLPKDRFSAERLKGVDSTLKIQPAELGDSAMYLCASSRGLAGGRGEQYFGPGTRLTVT.

This clone was recorded once. The chain couples TRBV25-1 to TRBJ2-2, with 11 bases lining up with TRBD2. Losses at the gene ends were 3 bases for V and 7 bases for J; bases not matched to a gene: 4. The CDR3 has 15 residues. Germline V gives CDR1 MGHDK, CDR2 SYGVNS. CDR3 loop: CASSERLAGLGELFF. The CDR3 coding sequence is TGTGCCAGCAGTGAGCGACTAGCGGGACTCGGGGAGCTGTTTTTT.

This clone was seen only once. V usage is TRBV24-1 and J usage is TRBJ2-3; 7 positions agree with TRBD1. V lost 3 bases and J lost 3; bases outside the gene matches: 5. The length of the CDR3 is 15 residues. Germline V CDR1 and CDR2: KGHDR, SFDVKD. The CDR3 sequence is CATSDPRGRTDTQYF. CDR3 DNA sequence: TGTGCCACCAGTGATCCGAGGGGGCGTACAGATACGCAGTATTTT.

V gene TRBV5-1 combines with J gene TRBJ1-2; 12 bases are a match to TRBD1. Losses at the gene ends were 3 bases for V and 0 bases for J; bases not matched to a gene: 15. This CDR3 spans 20 amino acids. Germline V gene lookup returns CDR1 SGHRS and CDR2 YFSETQ. The CDR3 bases are TGCGCCAGCAGCTCCGGTGTATGGGGACAGGGGGCGAGGCCTAACTATGGCTACACCTTC. Amino acids: CASSSGVWGQGARPNYGYTF.

The V gene is TRBV5-5, the J gene TRBJ1-2; no clear D gene. Germline V CDR1 and CDR2: SGHKS, YYEKEE (reference sequence). Trimming took off 4 bases at V and 4 bases at J, with 5 bases between the two ends. The CDR3 is 11 residues long. CDR3 nucleotide sequence: TGTGCCAGCAGCACCGGCTATGGCTACACCTTC. This codes for CASSTGYGYTF.

This sequence joins TRBV7-2 and TRBJ2-5; 12 bases agree with TRBD2. The germline gives CDR1 SGHTA, CDR2 FQGNSA. The CDR3 has 17 residues. The J segment lost 4 bases and the V segment lost 1 base, leaving 7 bases of the junction unmatched. CDR3 sequence: CASSLGLAGVRGETQYF. The CDR3 nucleotides read TGTGCCAGCAGCTTAGGACTAGCGGGAGTACGTGGAGAGACCCAGTACTTC.

CDR3 sequence: CAISESMGGSYNEQFF. The CDR3 DNA reads as TGTGCCATCAGTGAGTCGATGGGCGGGAGTTACAATGAGCAGTTCTTC. The J gene is TRBJ2-1, the V gene TRBV10-3; 7 bases match TRBD2. The V gene's germline CDR1 is ENHRY and CDR2 SYGVKD. The CDR3 totals 16 residues. The junction had 6 bases not matched to a gene; V was cut back by 0 bases and J by 4 bases.

The CDR3 reads CASSQGTGGSGETQYF. Written as DNA, the CDR3 is TGCGCCAGCAGCCAAGGGACTGGCGGGAGTGGGGAGACCCAGTACTTC. V is TRBV4-1 and J is TRBJ2-5; 7 bases fit TRBD2. Germline trimming cut 1 base from V and 5 bases from J; bases unmatched to any gene: 10. CDR1 and CDR2 (germline): MGHRA, YSYEKL. CDR3 length equals 16 residues.

This clone has just one count. The chain links TRBV7-3 to TRBJ2-2, with TRBD1 matching 10 bases. Germline loops: CDR1 SGHTA, CDR2 FQGTGA. The trim removed 4 bases at V and 8 bases at J, leaving 7 bases unmatched. The CDR3 consists of 15 residues. CDR3 in DNA: TGTGCCAGCAGCTCCCGACAGGGGGCCTCGGGGGAGCTGTTTTTT. It specifies CASSSRQGASGELFF. The complete variable domain, with remaining parts taken from reference TRBV7-3 and TRBJ2-2, reads GAGVSQTPSNKVTEKGKYVELRCDPISGHTALYWYRQSLGQGPEFLIYFQGTGAADDSGLPNDRFFAVRPEGSVSTLKIQRTERGDSAVYLCASSSRQGASGELFFGEGSRLTVL.

The chain has TRBV29-1 and TRBJ1-4; D remains ambiguous. Trimming took off 7 bases at V and 8 bases at J, with 14 bases between the two ends. Germline V CDR1 and CDR2: SQVTM, ANQGSEA. There are 12 residues in the CDR3. The CDR3 is CSALEVEEKLFF. CDR3 coding DNA: TGCAGCGCGCTAGAGGTGGAGGAAAAACTGTTTTTT.

J is TRBJ2-5 and V is TRBV28, with 7 bases that match TRBD2. The V gene end was trimmed by 11 bases and the J gene end by 1 base; junction bases not matched to a gene: 7. This CDR3 has 13 residues. Germline CDR1 is MDHEN and CDR2 is SYDVKM. Here the CDR3 DNA reads TGTGCCTGCCTGGGACTATTCCAAGAGACCCAGTACTTC. Translated, it gives CACLGLFQETQYF.

V and J are TRBV9 and TRBJ2-3; TRBD2 matches 7 bases. The trim removed 5 bases at V and 0 bases at J, leaving 3 bases unmatched. The CDR3 has 14 residues. Per the germline V gene, CDR1 is SGDLS and CDR2 is YYNGEE. The chain's CDR3 is CASSREVSTDTQYF. CDR3 DNA: TGTGCCAGCAGTCGGGAGGTGAGCACAGATACGCAGTATTTT.

The gene calls are TRBV7-3 and TRBJ2-4, with a possible D match to TRBD2 (5 bases). The V end was cut by 2 bases, the J end by 7 bases, with 12 bases between. Per the germline V gene, CDR1 is SGHTA and CDR2 is FQGTGA. The CDR3 runs to 14 residues. This chain's CDR3 is CASSLAGTNNIQYF. Written as DNA, the CDR3 is TGTGCCAGCAGCTTAGCGGGTACTAATAACATTCAGTACTTC.

This sequence joins TRBV3-1 (or the pseudogene TRBV3-2) and TRBJ2-5; D is perhaps TRBD1 (6 bases). Germline lookup yields CDR1 LGHDT and CDR2 YNNKEL (reference sequence). The V and J ends lost 3 bases and 3 bases respectively, with 14 bases between them. This CDR3 has 15 residues. CDR3 in DNA: TGTGCCAGCAGCCATTACAGGGTTGGTAAAGAGACCCAGTACTTC. This translates into CASSHYRVGKETQYF.